These T cell receptor beta chains were read from a single sample in a study of technical replicates of blood from four donors. TCRdb keeps only in-frame clones here, not all; method: immunoSEQ multiplex PCR. This sample has over 70,000 clones, with about 96% found just once. Sequencing was done on a sample of T cells isolated from PBMCs. The source is a human donor in good health. Each CDR3 is given with its conserved first and last residue. A D gene is named only where the DNA matches it firmly.

>TRBV4-1|TRBJ2-2|NA
CASSDVWKSGGLGELFF
TGCGCCAGCAGCGACGTCTGGAAGTCCGGGGGGCTCGGGGAGCTGTTTTTT
>TRBV9|TRBJ2-1|TRBD2
CASSDASGYNEQFF
TGTGCCAGCAGCGACGCTAGCGGATACAATGAGCAGTTCTTC
>TRBV5-5|TRBJ1-2|NA
CASSLPRWGQGWHGYTF
TGTGCCAGCAGCTTACCGCGCTGGGGGCAGGGATGGCATGGCTACACCTTC
>TRBV6-1|TRBJ2-7|NA
CASRDPGYEQYF
TGTGCCAGCAGAGATCCAGGGTACGAGCAGTACTTC
>TRBV7-9|TRBJ2-1|NA
CASSLTRGNEQFF
TGTGCCAGCAGCTTAACGCGCGGAAATGAGCAGTTCTTC
>TRBV4-1|TRBJ1-1|NA
CASSQWSFRDKAFF
TGCGCCAGCAGCCAATGGTCCTTCCGGGACAAGGCTTTCTTT
>TRBV25-1|TRBJ2-1|TRBD2
CASSESAGGGNEQFF
TGTGCCAGCAGTGAATCGGCGGGAGGGGGCAATGAGCAGTTCTTC
>TRBV11-2|TRBJ2-2|TRBD1
CASSVGQGGTGELFF
TGTGCCAGCAGCGTGGGACAGGGGGGGACCGGGGAGCTGTTTTTT
>TRBV7-9|TRBJ2-7|TRBD2
CASATSGSTYEQYF
TGTGCCAGCGCTACTAGCGGGAGTACATACGAGCAGTACTTC
>TRBV9|TRBJ2-7|NA
CASSVATGEQYF
TGTGCCAGCAGCGTAGCTACGGGCGAGCAGTACTTC
>TRBV7-9|TRBJ1-2|NA
CASIEQAGYGYTF
TGTGCCAGCATTGAACAGGCTGGGTATGGCTACACCTTC